These 8 T cell receptor beta chains were all obtained from the same sample, sequenced in a study of OX40 agonist ivuxolimab in advanced cancers. Clones were read by immunoSEQ multiplex PCR, and TCRdb kept only the in-frame ones, dropping some. Here the sample spans 50,000 to 80,000 clones, 91% being singletons. The source material was CD4+ or CD8+ T cells sorted from blood, sampled in a trial of the OX40 agonist ivuxolimab. These receptors originate from an adult with an advanced solid tumor such as melanoma, head and neck, liver or kidney cancer.

This clone has a single count. This chain links TRBV19 with TRBJ1-5, with 8 bases matching TRBD1. The CDR3 covers 16 residues. Germline loops: CDR1 LNHDA, CDR2 SQIVND (reference sequence). The V gene end was trimmed by 5 bases and the J gene end by 0 bases; junction bases not matched to a gene: 6. The CDR3 loop is CASSQNRGTSNQPQHF. The DNA of the CDR3 is TGTGCCAGTAGTCAAAACAGGGGGACTAGCAATCAGCCCCAGCATTTT. Full variable domain (missing parts from reference TRBV19 and TRBJ1-5): DGGITQSPKYLFRKEGQNVTLSCEQNLNHDAMYWYRQDPGQGLRLIYYSQIVNDFQKGDIAEGYSVSREKKESFPLTVTSAQKNPTAFYLCASSQNRGTSNQPQHFGDGTRLSIL.

The rearrangement joins TRBV2 to TRBJ1-1; D is uncertain. CDR1 and CDR2 from the germline V gene are SNHLY and FYNNEI. The V and J ends lost 2 bases and 4 bases respectively, with 11 bases between them. CDR3 length: 14 amino acids. Here the CDR3 DNA reads TGTGCCAGCAGTGAAAAAATGGTGGGCACTGAAGCTTTCTTT. Protein sequence: CASSEKMVGTEAFF.

The CDR3 nucleotides read TGTGCCAGCAGCCAACCTAGCGGGAGATTCTCCGGGGAGCTGTTTTTT. Its translation is CASSQPSGRFSGELFF. The chain joins TRBV4-2 to TRBJ2-2, with 10 positions matching TRBD2. Trimming removed 2 bases from V and 6 bases from J; junction bases left unmatched: 6. CDR1 LGHNA and CDR2 YNFKEQ come from the germline V gene. The CDR3 extends over 16 amino acids.

V and J are TRBV29-1 and TRBJ2-3, with D possibly TRBD2 on 6 matching bases. Trimming cost V 4 bases and J 0 bases, with 20 bases left between them. The germline V gene encodes CDR1 SQVTM and CDR2 ANQGSEA. The CDR3 is made up of 17 amino acids. CDR3 coding DNA: TGCAGCGTTGTTGGTAAACGGGGGACGAGAAGCACAGATACGCAGTATTTT. Protein sequence: CSVVGKRGTRSTDTQYF.

The table lists this clone with a count of one. This chain links TRBV6-4 with TRBJ1-4; D unclear. Germline CDR1 reads MRHNA; CDR2 reads SNTAGT. V lost 5 bases and J 0 bases, leaving 16 bases between the germline ends. The CDR3 has 17 amino acids. The CDR3 reads CASSNPGGPTTNEKLFF. In DNA, the CDR3 is TGTGCCAGCAGTAACCCGGGAGGGCCCACAACTAATGAAAAACTGTTTTTT.

The chain combines TRBV14 with TRBJ2-5; tentatively, D is TRBD1 or TRBD2 (5 bases each). Germline values: CDR1 SGHDN, CDR2 FVKESK. The CDR3 loop spans 15 amino acids. V was cut by 0 bases and J by 1 base, with 9 bases left in between. CDR3 region: CASSQERGFQETQYF. The CDR3 DNA follows: TGTGCCAGCAGCCAAGAGAGGGGCTTCCAAGAGACCCAGTACTTC.

This sequence joins TRBV11-2 and TRBJ1-1; D not resolved. The germline gives CDR1 SGHAT, CDR2 FQNNGV. V lost 7 bases, J lost 1 base, and 13 bases lay in between. The CDR3 is 14 amino acids. In DNA form, the CDR3 reads TGTGCCAGCACGGGAGTATTCGAGAACACTGAAGCTTTCTTT. It yields the protein CASTGVFENTEAFF.

The chain recombines TRBV30 with TRBJ2-7, with D perhaps matching TRBD2 (5 bases). Between the trimmed V and J ends, which lost 3 bases and 4 bases, there was a span of 19 bases. CDR1 GTSNPN and CDR2 SVGIG come from the germline V gene (reference sequence). The length of the CDR3 is 15 residues. The CDR3 protein is CAWRPRFRGGYEQYF. DNA for the CDR3: TGTGCCTGGAGGCCGCGGTTTCGCGGAGGTTACGAGCAGTACTTC.